One T cell receptor beta chain is described in this entry. The antigen is not known. The data derive from a study of T cells in narcolepsy. Study context: Healthy controls were enrolled alongside patients with narcolepsy type 1 or type 2. General observations from the study: Blood of same and different patients, but not healthy controls, reportedly held recurring autoreactive clonotypes. Autoreactive HCRT-specific and TRIB2-specific clonotypes were marked in same-patient CSF-versus-blood CD4+ comparisons.

This CDR3 is built from 14 residues. V lost 3 bases and J lost 8, with 16 bases in between. Germline CDR1 SGHTA, CDR2 FQGNSA. The repertoire was sequenced with immunoSEQ multiplex PCR; TCRdb's copy has only in-frame clones and lacks some. In the table there are tens of thousands of clones, approximately 85% of which are singletons. The origin of this receptor is a human donor with narcolepsy. V is TRBV7-2 and J is TRBJ1-2, with D maybe TRBD1 (5 bases). Input material: CD45RA- memory CD4+ T cells from PBMCs. The DNA for the CDR3 is TGTGCCAGCAGCTTGGCAGTGGGGGGGAGCGGCTACACCTTC. This translates into CASSLAVGGSGYTF.